One and the same sample provided the 8 T cell receptor beta chains below, sequenced in a study of blood T cell repertoires in COVID-19. The table came from immunoSEQ multiplex PCR; TCRdb's copy has only in-frame clones and leaves some out. The repertoire consists of hundreds of thousands of clones, with 80% to 90% occurring once and the leading ten covering 3% to 3.5%. What was sequenced was PBMCs or T cells enriched from blood (not recorded which). The receptors originated from a woman in her fifties or sixties in a cohort exposed to, infected with or recovered from COVID-19 (not recorded which).

The chain links TRBV4-3 to TRBJ1-1, with TRBD1 as a possible D gene (5 bases). Per germline, CDR1 LGHNA and CDR2 YSLEER. V lost 4 bases and J lost 1, with 10 bases in between. The CDR3 spans 14 residues. The CDR3 spells CASSRSQGNTEAFF. CDR3 coding DNA: TGCGCCAGCAGCCGATCTCAGGGGAACACTGAAGCTTTCTTT.

The rearrangement joins TRBV20-1 to TRBJ2-6, with D maybe TRBD2 (5 bases). CDR1 and CDR2 from the germline V gene are DFQATT and SNEGSKA (reference sequence). V lost 3 bases to trimming and J lost 1 base, with 16 bases between them. This CDR3 is built from 17 residues. CDR3 nucleotide sequence: TGCAGTGCTAGTGGTGGCGGGTCGGCGTCTGGGGCCAACGTCCTGACTTTC. Its protein is CSASGGGSASGANVLTF.

This chain connects TRBV7-2 to TRBJ1-4; D is ambiguous. Trimming cost V 5 bases and J 5 bases, with 18 bases left between them. This CDR3 has 16 amino acids. The germline CDR1 and CDR2 sequences are SGHTA and FQGNSA. CDR3: CASSPLRPGGNEKLFF. The CDR3 DNA follows: TGTGCCAGCAGCCCTCTACGACCGGGAGGGAATGAAAAACTGTTTTTT.

The V call is TRBV28, the J call TRBJ1-2, with 7 nucleotides matching TRBD1. The CDR3 contains 16 residues. The V segment lost 3 bases and the J segment 0 bases; nucleotides outside the gene matches: 7. Germline V CDR1 and CDR2: MDHEN, SYDVKM. CDR3 nucleotides: TGTGCCAGCAGTTTTACTTGGGACAGCCCTAACTATGGCTACACCTTC. Translating gives CASSFTWDSPNYGYTF.

This chain links TRBV3-1 (or the pseudogene TRBV3-2) with TRBJ1-2; D is undetermined. Germline V gene data show CDR1 as LGHDT and CDR2 as YNNKEL (reference sequence). The CDR3 length is 15 residues. Trimming shortened V by 0 bases and J by 2 bases, and 10 bases separated the two germline ends. The CDR3 DNA follows: TGTGCCAGCAGCCAAGAGAGCGGGAACAACTATGGCTACACCTTC. Residues: CASSQESGNNYGYTF.

The table lists this clone with a few counts. The chain joins TRBV4-3 to TRBJ1-2; 11 nucleotides align to TRBD1. J was trimmed by 8 bases and V by 4 bases; bases with no gene match: 6. The CDR3 contains 14 residues. The V gene's germline CDR1 is LGHNA and CDR2 YSLEER. Here the CDR3 DNA reads TGCGCCAGCAGCCCCGGACAGGGGGCGGGGGGCTACACCTTC. It is translated as CASSPGQGAGGYTF.

CDR3 residues: CASSLGQSNTEAFF. The CDR3 coding sequence is TGCGCCAGCAGCTTGGGTCAGTCTAACACTGAAGCTTTCTTT. The V and J genes are TRBV5-1 and TRBJ1-1; no clear D gene. V dropped 0 bases and J dropped 2 bases, with 8 bases sitting between them. The germline gives CDR1 SGHRS, CDR2 YFSETQ. The CDR3 sequence is 14 residues long.

The chain is built from TRBV6-5 and TRBJ2-1, with 7 bases that match TRBD1. Germline CDR1 MNHEY, CDR2 SVGAGI. The CDR3 length is 15 residues. After removal of 2 bases from V and 3 bases from J, the junction contained 4 bases not matched to a gene. The CDR3 reads CASSYDRDLYNEQFF. The CDR3 region has the DNA TGTGCCAGCAGTTACGACAGGGATCTCTACAATGAGCAGTTCTTC.